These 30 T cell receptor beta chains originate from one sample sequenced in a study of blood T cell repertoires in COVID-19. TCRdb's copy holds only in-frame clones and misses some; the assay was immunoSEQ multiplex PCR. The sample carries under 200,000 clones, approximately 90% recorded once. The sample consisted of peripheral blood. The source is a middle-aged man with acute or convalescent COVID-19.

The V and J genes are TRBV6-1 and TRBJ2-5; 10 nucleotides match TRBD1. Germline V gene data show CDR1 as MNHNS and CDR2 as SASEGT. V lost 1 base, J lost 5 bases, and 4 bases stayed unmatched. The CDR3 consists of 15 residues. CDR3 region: CASSEGDRGGETQYF. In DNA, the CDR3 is TGTGCCAGCAGTGAAGGGGACAGGGGTGGGGAGACCCAGTACTTC.

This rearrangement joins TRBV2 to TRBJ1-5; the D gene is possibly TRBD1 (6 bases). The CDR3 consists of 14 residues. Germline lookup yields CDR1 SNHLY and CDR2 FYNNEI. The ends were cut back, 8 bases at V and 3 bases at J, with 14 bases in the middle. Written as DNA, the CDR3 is TGTGCCAGCGATGGGCAGGGGTACAATCAGCCCCAGCATTTT. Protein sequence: CASDGQGYNQPQHF.

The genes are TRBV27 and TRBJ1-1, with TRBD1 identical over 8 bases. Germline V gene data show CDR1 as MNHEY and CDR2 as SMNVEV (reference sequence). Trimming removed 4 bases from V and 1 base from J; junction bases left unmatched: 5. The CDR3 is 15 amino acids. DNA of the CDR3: TGTGCCAGCAGTTCCCGACAGGGGCGGAACACTGAAGCTTTCTTT. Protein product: CASSSRQGRNTEAFF.

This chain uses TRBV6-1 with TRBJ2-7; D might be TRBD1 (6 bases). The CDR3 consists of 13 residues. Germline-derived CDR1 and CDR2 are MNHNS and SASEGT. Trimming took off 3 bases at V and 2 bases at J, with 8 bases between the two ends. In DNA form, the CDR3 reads TGTGCCAGCAGTGAGACAGGTACCTACGAGCAGTACTTC. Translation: CASSETGTYEQYF.

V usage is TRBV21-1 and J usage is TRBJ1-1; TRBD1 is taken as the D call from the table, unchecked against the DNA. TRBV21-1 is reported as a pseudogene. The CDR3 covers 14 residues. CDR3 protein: CASSKVCRPGEAFF. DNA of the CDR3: TGTGCCAGCAGCAAAGTCTGCAGGCCCGGTGAAGCTTTCTTT.

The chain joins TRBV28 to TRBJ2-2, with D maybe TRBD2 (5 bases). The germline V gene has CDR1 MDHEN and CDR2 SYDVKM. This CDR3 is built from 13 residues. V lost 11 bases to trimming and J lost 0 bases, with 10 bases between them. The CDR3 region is CASRGPNTGELFF. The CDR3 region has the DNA TGTGCCTCGCGCGGGCCGAACACCGGGGAGCTGTTTTTT. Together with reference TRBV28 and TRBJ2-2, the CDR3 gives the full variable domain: DVKVTQSSRYLVKRTGEKVFLECVQDMDHENMFWYRQDPGLGLRLIYFSYDVKMKEKGDIPEGYSVSREKKERFSLILESASTNQTSMYLCASRGPNTGELFFGEGSRLTVL.

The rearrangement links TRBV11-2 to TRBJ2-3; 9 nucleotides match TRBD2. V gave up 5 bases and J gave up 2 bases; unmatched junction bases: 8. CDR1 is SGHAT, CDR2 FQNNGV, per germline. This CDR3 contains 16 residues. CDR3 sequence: CASSPSSGRITDTQYF. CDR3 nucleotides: TGTGCCAGCAGCCCCAGTAGCGGGAGAATCACAGATACGCAGTATTTT.

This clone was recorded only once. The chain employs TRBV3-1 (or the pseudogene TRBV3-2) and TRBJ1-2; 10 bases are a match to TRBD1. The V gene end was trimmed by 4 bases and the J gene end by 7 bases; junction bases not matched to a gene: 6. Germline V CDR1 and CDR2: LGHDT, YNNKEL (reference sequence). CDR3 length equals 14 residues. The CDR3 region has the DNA TGTGCCAGCAGCCCCGGACAGGGGGTTGGTGGCTACACCTTC. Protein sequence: CASSPGQGVGGYTF.

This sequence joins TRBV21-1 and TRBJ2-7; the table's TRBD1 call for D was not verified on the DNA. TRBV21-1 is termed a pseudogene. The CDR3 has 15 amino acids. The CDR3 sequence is CASSTVAGKSYEQYV. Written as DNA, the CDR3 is TGTGCCAGCAGCACGGTGGCAGGGAAGTCCTACGAGCAGTACGTC.

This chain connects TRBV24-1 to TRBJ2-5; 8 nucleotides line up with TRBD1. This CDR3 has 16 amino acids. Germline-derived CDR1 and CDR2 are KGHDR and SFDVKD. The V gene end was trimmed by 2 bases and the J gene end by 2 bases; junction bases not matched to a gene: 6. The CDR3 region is CATSDYPRTGQETQYF. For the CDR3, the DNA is TGTGCCACCAGTGATTACCCCCGGACAGGGCAAGAGACCCAGTACTTC.

CDR3 protein: CASLQGEGETQYF. The CDR3, as DNA: TGTGCCAGCCTCCAAGGGGAGGGAGAGACCCAGTACTTC. The genes are TRBV24-1 and TRBJ2-5; 7 bases fit TRBD2. Trimming removed 11 bases from V and 4 bases from J; junction bases left unmatched: 9. Per germline, CDR1 KGHDR and CDR2 SFDVKD. The CDR3 spans 13 residues.

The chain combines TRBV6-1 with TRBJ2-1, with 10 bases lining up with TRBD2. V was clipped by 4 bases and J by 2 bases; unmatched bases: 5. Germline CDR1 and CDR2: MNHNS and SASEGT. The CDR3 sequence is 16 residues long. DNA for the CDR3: TGTGCCAGCAGTGGCTTCAGCGGGAGGGCCTACAATGAGCAGTTCTTC. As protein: CASSGFSGRAYNEQFF.

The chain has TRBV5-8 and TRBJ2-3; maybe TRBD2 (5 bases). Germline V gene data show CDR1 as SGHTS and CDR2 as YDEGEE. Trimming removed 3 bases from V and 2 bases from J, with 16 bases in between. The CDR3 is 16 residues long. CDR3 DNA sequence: TGTGCCAGCAGCTCTGTCTGGCGGAGGACCACAGATACGCAGTATTTT. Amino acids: CASSSVWRRTTDTQYF.

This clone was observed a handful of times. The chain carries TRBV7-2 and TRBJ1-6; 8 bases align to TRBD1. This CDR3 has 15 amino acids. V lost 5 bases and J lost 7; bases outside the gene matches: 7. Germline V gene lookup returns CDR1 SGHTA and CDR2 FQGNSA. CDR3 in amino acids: CASSALTGDNSPLHF. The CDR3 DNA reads TGTGCCAGCAGCGCCTTGACAGGGGACAATTCACCCCTCCACTTT.

CDR3 protein: CASSLMTFTDTQYF. The CDR3, as DNA: TGTGCCAGTAGTTTAATGACTTTCACAGATACGCAGTATTTT. The chain employs TRBV19 and TRBJ2-3, with D unresolved. This CDR3 comprises 14 residues. CDR1 and CDR2 from the germline V gene are LNHDA and SQIVND (reference sequence). The V and J ends lost 5 bases and 2 bases respectively, with 11 bases between them.

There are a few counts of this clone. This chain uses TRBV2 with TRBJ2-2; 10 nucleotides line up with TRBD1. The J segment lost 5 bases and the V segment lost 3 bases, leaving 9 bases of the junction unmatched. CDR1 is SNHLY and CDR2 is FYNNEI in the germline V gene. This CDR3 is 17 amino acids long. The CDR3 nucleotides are TGTGCCAGCAGTGACCGGGACAGGGGTATGTCTACCGGGGAGCTGTTTTTT. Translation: CASSDRDRGMSTGELFF.

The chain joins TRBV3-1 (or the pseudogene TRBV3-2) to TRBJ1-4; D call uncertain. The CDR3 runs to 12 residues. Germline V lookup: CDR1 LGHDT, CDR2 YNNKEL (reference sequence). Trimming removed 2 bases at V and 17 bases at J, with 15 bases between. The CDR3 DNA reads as TGTGCCAGCAGCCAATCGACGCAGGCTATATTTTTT. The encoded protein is CASSQSTQAIFF.

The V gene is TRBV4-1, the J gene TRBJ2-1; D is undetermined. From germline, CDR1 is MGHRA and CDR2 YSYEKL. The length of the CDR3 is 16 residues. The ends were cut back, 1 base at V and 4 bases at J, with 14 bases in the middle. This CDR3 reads CASSQVLPGPYNEQFF. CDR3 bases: TGCGCCAGCAGCCAAGTTTTACCAGGCCCTTACAATGAGCAGTTCTTC.

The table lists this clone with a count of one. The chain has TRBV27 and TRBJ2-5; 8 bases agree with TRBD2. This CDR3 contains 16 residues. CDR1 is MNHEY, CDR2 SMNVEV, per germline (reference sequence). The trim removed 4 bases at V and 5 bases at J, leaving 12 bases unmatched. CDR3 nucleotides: TGTGCCAGCAGTTCCTCCCGGGAGCGGGGGCGGGAGACCCAGTACTTC. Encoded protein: CASSSSRERGRETQYF.

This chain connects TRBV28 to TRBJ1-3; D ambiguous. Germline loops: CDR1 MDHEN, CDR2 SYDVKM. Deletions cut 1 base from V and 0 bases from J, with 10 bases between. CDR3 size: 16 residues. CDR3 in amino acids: CASSLFRYRSGNTIYF. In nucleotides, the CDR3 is TGTGCCAGCAGTTTATTTCGGTACCGCTCTGGAAACACCATATATTTT.

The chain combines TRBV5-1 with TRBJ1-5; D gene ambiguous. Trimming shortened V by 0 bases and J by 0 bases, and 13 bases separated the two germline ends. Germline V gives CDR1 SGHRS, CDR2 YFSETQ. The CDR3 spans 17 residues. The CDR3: CASSLGTGSHSNQPQHF. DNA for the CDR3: TGCGCCAGCAGCTTGGGGACGGGGAGTCATAGCAATCAGCCCCAGCATTTT.

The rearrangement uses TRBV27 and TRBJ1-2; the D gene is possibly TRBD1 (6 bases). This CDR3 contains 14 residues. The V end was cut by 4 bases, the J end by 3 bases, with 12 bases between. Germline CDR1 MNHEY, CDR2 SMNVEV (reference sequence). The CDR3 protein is CASSSQGSDYGYTF. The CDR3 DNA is TGTGCCAGCAGTTCACAGGGATCAGACTATGGCTACACCTTC.

The CDR3 loop is CASSKERGLQHF. Written as DNA, the CDR3 is TGTGCCAGCAGCAAAGAAAGGGGGTTACAGCATTTT. The rearrangement joins TRBV21-1 to TRBJ1-5; TRBD1 is the table's D call, not checked against the DNA. TRBV21-1 is a recognized pseudogene. The CDR3 totals 12 residues.

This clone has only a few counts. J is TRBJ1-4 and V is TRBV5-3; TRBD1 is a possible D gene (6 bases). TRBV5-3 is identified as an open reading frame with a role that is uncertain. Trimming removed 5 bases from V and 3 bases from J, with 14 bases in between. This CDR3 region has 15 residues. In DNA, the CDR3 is TGTGCCAGAAGATTTCGGTACAGGGCTAATGAAAAACTGTTTTTT. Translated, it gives CARRFRYRANEKLFF.

CDR3 amino acids: CASSPLAGVYNEQFF. Here the CDR3 DNA reads TGTGCCAGCTCGCCTTTAGCGGGGGTATACAATGAGCAGTTCTTC. The chain links TRBV18 to TRBJ2-1; 9 nucleotides match TRBD2. The germline V gene has CDR1 KGHSH and CDR2 LQKENI. This CDR3 region has 15 residues. V lost 6 bases and J lost 4; bases outside the gene matches: 7.

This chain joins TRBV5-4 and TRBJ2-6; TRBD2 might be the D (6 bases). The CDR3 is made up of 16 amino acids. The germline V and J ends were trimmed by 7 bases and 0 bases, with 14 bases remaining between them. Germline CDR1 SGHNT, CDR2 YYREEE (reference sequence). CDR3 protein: CASHWGVGSGANVLTF. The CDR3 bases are TGTGCCAGCCACTGGGGGGTCGGCTCTGGGGCCAACGTCCTGACTTTC.

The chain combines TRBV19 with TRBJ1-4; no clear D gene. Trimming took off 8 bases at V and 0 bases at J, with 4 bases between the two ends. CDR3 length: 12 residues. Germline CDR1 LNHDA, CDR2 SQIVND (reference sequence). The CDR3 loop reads CASSATNEKLFF. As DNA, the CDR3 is TGTGCCAGTTCTGCAACTAATGAAAAACTGTTTTTT.

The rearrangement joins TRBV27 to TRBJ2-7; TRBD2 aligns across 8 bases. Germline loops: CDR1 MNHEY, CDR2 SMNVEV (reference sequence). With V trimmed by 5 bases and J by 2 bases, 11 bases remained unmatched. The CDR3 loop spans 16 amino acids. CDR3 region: CASSPRGTRVTYEQYF. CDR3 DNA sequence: TGTGCCAGCAGTCCCCGGGGGACTAGGGTCACCTACGAGCAGTACTTC.

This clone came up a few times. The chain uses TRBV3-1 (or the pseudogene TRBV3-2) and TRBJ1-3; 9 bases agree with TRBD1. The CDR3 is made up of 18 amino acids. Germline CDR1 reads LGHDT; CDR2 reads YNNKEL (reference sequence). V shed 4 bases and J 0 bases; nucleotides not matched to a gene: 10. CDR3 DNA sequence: TGTGCCAGCAGCCGCCTCGTAAGGACAGGGGACTCTGGAAACACCATATATTTT. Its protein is CASSRLVRTGDSGNTIYF.

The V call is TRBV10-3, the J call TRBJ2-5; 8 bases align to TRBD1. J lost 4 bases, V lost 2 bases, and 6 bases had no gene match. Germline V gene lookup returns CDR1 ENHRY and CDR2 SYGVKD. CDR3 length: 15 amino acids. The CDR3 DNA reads TGTGCCATCAGTGAGGGACAGGGCGGGTCAGAGACCCAGTACTTC. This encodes CAISEGQGGSETQYF.